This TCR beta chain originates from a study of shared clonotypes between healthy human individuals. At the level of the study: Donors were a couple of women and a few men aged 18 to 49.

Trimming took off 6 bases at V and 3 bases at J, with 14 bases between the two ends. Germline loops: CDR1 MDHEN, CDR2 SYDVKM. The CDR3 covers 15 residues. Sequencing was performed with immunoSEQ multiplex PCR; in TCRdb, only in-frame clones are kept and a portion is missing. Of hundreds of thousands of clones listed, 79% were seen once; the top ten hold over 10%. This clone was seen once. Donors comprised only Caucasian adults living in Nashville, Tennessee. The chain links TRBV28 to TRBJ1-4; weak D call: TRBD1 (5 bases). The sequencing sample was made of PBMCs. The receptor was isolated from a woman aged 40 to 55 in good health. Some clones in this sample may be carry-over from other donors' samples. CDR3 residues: CASSPSPGPNEKLFF. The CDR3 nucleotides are TGTGCCAGCAGCCCCTCGCCAGGGCCTAATGAAAAACTGTTTTTT.